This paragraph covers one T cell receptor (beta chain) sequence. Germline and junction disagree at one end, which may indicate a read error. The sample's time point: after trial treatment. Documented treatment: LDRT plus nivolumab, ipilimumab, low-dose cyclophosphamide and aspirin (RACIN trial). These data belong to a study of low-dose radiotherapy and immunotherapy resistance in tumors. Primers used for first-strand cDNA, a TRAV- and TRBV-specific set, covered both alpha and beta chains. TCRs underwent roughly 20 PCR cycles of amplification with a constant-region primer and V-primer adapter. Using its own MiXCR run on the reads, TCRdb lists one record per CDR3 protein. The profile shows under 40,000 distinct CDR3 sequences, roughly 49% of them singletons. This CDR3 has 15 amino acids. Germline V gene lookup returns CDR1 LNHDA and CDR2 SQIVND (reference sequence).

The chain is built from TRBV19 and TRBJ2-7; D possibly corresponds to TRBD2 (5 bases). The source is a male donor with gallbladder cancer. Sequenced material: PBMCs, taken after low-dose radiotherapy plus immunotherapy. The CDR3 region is CASSTGRAETYEQYF. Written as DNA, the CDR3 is TGTGCCAGTAGTACCGGACGAGCGGAGACCTACGAGCAGTACTTT.